This is a list of T cell receptor beta chains from one sample in a study of blood T cell repertoires in COVID-19. Generated by immunoSEQ multiplex PCR, the TCRdb table keeps only in-frame clones and is missing some. Of 250,000 to 350,000 clones listed, 85% to 90% are singletons. The sequenced material came from peripheral blood. Source of these receptors: a woman in her twenties or thirties with COVID-19, enrolled during active disease. The conserved cysteine and the conserved F or W are not part of the CDR3 here. Each record gives: J gene, V gene, clone size, CDR3 protein. Size tells how often a clone was seen (once, few, many) or the class of an expanded clone, and some rows leave it out.

TRBJ2-2	TRBV6-5	.	ASSYGGGGGELF
TRBJ2-1	TRBV27	.	ASSDVQKISYNEQF
TRBJ1-3	TRBV5-4	few	ASSLEPGGNSGNTIY
TRBJ2-5	TRBV10-3	.	ATAGTRGETQY
TRBJ2-4	TRBV19	.	ASSMASSIQY
TRBJ1-5	TRBV19	.	ASSIDLQPQH
TRBJ2-7	TRBV5-1	.	ASSRQGDSYEQY
TRBJ2-7	TRBV5-6	.	ASSTGGYYEQY
TRBJ2-7	TRBV27	once	ASSYGGSINYEQY
TRBJ1-1	TRBV5-5	.	ASSSGLTNTEAF
TRBJ2-3	TRBV4-2	.	ASSQDLGGAGTDTQY
TRBJ1-2	TRBV28	.	ASSSGYGYT
TRBJ1-5	TRBV3-1/TRBV3-2	.	ASSQSRVNQPQH
TRBJ1-2	TRBV5-1	.	ASSSGQISSYT
TRBJ2-7	TRBV19	.	ASSDTGVSYEQY
TRBJ2-1	TRBV7-2	.	ASSLARGDNEQF
TRBJ1-2	TRBV30	.	AWNTGTAANYGYT
TRBJ2-1	TRBV27	.	ASSEDSIFNEQF
TRBJ2-3	TRBV6-5	few	ASSYGLAGADTQY
TRBJ1-1	TRBV30	.	AWSVTHRGNTEAF
TRBJ2-1	TRBV30	.	AWRFPGPREEQF
TRBJ2-1	TRBV5-1	.	ASSLTGTGFDEQF
TRBJ1-2	TRBV6-6	.	ASSYSQYGYT
TRBJ2-2	TRBV11-3	.	ASSLSSTGELF
TRBJ1-4	TRBV5-1	few	ASSLRGTNEKLF
TRBJ1-5	TRBV6-5	.	ASSSESGYSNQPQH
TRBJ2-1	TRBV4-2	.	ASSHAEGAGGGYNEQF
TRBJ2-1	TRBV2	.	ASREREGFNEQF
TRBJ1-1	TRBV25-1	.	ATANRGTEAF
TRBJ1-5	TRBV19	.	ASSTDRSQFGNQPQH
TRBJ1-2	TRBV9	.	ASSLQGNYGYT
TRBJ1-5	TRBV5-1	.	ASSPTDTSNQPQH